Ten or more counts support the clone carrying this T cell receptor beta chain. Each patient was aged 18 to 65 and had newly diagnosed hyperthyroidism of under 2 months' duration. This specimen comes from a study of T cells in Graves' hyperthyroidism and ophthalmopathy. The ends lost 8 bases at V and 2 bases at J; junction bases unmatched: 9. This CDR3 is 14 amino acids long. Germline values: CDR1 SNHLY, CDR2 FYNNEI. Amplified TCR beta CDR3 regions derived from RNA transcripts. HTBI primers were employed in a first-round RT-PCR of the TCR CDR3. TCRdb fed the multiplex PCR reads into MiXCR, producing one record per CDR3 protein. The table has around 450,000 distinct CDR3 sequences, around a sixth seen once; the top ten hold 7.7%.

The receptor comes from a woman between 18 and 29 years old with Graves' hyperthyroidism. V usage is TRBV2 and J usage is TRBJ2-7; 7 bases fit TRBD2. The sample taken for sequencing was blood. The CDR3 sequence: CASQSPGRTYEQYF. In nucleotides, the CDR3 is TGTGCCAGCCAATCCCCCGGGAGGACCTACGAGCAGTACTTC.